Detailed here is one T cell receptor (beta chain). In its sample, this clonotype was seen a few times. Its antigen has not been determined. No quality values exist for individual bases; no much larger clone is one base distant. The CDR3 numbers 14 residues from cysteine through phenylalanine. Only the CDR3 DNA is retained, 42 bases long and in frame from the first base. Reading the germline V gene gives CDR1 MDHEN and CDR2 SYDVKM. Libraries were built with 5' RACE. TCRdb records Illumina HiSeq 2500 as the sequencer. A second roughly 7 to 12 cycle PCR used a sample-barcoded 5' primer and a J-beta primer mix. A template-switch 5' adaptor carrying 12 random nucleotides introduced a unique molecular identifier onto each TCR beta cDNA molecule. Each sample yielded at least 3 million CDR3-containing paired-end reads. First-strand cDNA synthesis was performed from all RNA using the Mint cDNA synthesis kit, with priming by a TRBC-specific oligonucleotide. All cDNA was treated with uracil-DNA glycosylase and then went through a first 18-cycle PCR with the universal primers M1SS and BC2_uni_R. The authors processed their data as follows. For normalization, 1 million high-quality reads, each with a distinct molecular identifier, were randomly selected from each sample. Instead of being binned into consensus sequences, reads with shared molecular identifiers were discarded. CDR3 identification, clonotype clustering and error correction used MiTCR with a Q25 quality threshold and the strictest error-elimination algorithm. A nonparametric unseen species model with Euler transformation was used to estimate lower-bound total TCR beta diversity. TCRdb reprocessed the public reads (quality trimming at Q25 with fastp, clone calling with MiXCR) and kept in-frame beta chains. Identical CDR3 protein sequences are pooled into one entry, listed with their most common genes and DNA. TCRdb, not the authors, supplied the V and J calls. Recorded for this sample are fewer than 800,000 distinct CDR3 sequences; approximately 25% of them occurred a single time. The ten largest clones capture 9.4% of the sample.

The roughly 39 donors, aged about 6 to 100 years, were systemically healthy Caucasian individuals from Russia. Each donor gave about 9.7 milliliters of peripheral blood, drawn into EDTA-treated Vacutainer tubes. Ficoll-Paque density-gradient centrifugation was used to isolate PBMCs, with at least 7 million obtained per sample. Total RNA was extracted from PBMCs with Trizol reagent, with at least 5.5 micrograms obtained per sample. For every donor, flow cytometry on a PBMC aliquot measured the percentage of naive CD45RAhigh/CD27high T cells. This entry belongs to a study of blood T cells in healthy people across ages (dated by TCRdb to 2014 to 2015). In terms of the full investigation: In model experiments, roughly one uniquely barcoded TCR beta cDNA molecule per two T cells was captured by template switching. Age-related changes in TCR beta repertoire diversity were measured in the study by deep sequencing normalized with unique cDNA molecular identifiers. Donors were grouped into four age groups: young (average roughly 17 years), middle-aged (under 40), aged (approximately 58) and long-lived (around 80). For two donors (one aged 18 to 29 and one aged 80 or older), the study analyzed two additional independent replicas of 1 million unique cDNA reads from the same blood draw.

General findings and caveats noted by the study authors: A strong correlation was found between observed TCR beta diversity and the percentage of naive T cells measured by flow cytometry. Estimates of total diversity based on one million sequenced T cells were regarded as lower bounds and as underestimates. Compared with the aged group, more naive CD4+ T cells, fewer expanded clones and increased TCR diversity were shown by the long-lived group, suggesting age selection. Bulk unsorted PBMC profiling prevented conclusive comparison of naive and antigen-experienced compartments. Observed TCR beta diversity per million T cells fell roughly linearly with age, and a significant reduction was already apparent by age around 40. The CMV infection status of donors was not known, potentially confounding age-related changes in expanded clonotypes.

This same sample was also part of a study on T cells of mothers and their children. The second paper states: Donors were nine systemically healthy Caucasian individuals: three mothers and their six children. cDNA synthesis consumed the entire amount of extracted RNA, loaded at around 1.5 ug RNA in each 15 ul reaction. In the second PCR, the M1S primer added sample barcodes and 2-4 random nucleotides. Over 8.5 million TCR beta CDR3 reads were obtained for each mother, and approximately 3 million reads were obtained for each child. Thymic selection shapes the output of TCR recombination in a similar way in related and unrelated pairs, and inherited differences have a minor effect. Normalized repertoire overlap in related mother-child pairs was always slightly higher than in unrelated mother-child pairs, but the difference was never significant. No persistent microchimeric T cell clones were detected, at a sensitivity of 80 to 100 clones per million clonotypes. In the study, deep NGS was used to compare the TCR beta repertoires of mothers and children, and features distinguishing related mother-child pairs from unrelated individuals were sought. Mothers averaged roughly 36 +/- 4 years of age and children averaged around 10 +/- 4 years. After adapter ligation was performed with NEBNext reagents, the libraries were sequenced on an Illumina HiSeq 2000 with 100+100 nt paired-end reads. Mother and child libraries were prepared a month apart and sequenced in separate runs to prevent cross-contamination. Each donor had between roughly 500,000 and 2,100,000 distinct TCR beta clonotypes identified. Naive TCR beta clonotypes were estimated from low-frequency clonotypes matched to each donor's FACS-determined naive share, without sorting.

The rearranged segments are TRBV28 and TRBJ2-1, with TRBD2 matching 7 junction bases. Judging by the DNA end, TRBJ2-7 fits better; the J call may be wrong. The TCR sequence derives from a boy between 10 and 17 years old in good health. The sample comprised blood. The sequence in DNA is TGTGCCAGCAGGGGACTACCGGGATATTATGAGCAGTACTTC. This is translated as CASRGLPGYYEQYF.